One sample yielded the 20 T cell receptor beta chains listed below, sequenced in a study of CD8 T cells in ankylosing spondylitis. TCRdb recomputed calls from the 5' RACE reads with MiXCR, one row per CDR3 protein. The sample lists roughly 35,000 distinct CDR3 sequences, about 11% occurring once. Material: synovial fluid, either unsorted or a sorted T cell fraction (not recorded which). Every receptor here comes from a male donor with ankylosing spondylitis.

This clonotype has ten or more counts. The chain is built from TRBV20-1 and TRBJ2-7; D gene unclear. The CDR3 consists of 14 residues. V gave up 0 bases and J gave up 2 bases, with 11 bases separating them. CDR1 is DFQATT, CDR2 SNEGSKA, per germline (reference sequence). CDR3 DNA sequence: TGCAGTGCTAGAGATGAGAACAACCCCTACGAGCAGTACTTC. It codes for CSARDENNPYEQYF.

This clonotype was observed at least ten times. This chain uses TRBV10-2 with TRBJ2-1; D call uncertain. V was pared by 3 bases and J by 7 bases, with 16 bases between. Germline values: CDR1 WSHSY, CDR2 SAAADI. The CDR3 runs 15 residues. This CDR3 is CASSERWAKGNEQFF. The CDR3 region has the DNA TGCGCCAGCAGTGAACGTTGGGCAAAAGGGAATGAGCAGTTCTTC.

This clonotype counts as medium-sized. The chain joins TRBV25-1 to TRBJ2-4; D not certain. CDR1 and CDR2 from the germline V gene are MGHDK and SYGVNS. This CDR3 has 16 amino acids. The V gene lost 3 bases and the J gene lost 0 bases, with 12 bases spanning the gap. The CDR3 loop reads CASSEVDSLAKNIQYF. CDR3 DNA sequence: TGTGCCAGCAGTGAGGTGGATTCCCTAGCCAAAAACATTCAGTACTTC.

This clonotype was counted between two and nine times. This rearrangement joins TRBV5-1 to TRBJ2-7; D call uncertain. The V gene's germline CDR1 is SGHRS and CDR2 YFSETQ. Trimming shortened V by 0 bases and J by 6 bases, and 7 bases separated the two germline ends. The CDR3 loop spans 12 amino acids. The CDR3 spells CASSLGLGEQYF. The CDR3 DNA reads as TGCGCCAGCAGCTTGGGGTTGGGCGAGCAGTACTTC.

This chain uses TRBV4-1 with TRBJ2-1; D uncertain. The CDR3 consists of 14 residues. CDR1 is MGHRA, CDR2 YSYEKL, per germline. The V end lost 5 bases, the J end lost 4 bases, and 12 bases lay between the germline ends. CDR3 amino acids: CASSVRLDYNEQFF. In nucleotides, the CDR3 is TGCGCCAGCAGCGTCAGACTCGATTACAATGAGCAGTTCTTC.

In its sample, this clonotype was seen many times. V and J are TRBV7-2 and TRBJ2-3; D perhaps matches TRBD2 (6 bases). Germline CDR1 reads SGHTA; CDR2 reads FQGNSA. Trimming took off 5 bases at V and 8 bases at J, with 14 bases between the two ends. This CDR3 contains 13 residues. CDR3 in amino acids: CASSPAEGLTQYF. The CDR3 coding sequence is TGTGCCAGCAGCCCCGCGGAGGGCCTTACGCAGTATTTT.

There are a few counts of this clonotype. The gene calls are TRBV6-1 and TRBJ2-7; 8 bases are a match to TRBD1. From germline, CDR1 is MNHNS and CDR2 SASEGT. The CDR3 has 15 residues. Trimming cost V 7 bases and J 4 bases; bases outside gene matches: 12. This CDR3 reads CASTQKRQGAYEQYF. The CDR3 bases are TGTGCCAGCACACAAAAGCGGCAGGGGGCTTACGAGCAGTACTTC.

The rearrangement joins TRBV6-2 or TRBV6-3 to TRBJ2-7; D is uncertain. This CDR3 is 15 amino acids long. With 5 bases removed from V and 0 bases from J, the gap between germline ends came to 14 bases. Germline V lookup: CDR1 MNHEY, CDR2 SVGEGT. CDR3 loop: CASSVRHSGSYEQYF. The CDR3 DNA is TGTGCCAGCAGTGTACGACACTCAGGCTCCTACGAGCAGTACTTC.

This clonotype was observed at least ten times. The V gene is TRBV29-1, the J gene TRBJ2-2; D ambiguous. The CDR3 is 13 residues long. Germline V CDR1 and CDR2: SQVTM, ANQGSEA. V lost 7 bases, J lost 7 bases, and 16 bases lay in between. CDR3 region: CSALGLSGGELFF. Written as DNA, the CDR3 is TGCAGCGCCCTCGGGCTTTCTGGCGGGGAGCTGTTTTTT.

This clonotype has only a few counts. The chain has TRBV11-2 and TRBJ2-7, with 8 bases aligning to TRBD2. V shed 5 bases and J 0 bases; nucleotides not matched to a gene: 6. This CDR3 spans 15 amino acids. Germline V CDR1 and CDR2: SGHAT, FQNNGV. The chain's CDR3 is CASSLGLDSSYEQYF. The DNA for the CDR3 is TGTGCCAGCAGCCTGGGACTAGATAGCTCCTACGAGCAGTACTTC.

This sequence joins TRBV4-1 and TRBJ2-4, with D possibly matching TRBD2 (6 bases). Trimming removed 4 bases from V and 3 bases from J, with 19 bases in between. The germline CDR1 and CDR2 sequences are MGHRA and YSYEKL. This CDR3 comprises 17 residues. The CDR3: CASSPGVLGLLKNIQYF. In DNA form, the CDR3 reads TGCGCCAGCAGCCCGGGGGTCTTGGGCCTACTCAAAAACATTCAGTACTTC.

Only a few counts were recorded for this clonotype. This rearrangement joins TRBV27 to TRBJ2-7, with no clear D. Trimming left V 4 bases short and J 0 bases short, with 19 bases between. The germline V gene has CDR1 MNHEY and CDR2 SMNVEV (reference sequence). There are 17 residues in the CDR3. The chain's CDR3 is CASSSHQKGLISYEQYF. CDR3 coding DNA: TGTGCCAGCAGTTCCCACCAAAAAGGTCTAATCTCCTACGAGCAGTACTTC.

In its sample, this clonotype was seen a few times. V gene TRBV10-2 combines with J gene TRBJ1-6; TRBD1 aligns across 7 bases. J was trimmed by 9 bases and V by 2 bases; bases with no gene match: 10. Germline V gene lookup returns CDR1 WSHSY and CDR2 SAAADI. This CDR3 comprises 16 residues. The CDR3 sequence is CASSEGWTGWGSPLHF. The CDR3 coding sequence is TGCGCCAGCAGTGAGGGGTGGACAGGTTGGGGTTCACCCCTCCACTTT.

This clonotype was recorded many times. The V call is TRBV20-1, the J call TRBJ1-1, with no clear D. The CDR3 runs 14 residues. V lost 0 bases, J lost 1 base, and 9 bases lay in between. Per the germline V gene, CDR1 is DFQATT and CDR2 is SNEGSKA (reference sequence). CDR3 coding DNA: TGCAGTGCTAGAGATTCGGCGACGAACACTGAAGCTTTCTTT. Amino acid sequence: CSARDSATNTEAFF.

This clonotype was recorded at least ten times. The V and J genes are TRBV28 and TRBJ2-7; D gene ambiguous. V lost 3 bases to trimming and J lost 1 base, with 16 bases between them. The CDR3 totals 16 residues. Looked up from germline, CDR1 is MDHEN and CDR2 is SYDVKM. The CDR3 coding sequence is TGTGCCAGCAGTTTTGGGGTTTCCCTGGTATCCTACGAGCAGTACTTC. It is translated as CASSFGVSLVSYEQYF.

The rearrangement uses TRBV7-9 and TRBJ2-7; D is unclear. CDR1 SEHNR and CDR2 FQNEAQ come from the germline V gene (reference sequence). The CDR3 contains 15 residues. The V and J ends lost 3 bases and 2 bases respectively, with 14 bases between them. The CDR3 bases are TGTGCCAGCAGCTTCCCCCGTGGGGAAGCCTACGAGCAGTACTTC. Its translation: CASSFPRGEAYEQYF.

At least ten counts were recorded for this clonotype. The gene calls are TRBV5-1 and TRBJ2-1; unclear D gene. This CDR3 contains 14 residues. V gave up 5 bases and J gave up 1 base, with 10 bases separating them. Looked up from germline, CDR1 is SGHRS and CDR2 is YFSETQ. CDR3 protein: CASSLLTSYNEQFF. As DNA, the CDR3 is TGCGCCAGCAGTCTCCTTACTTCCTACAATGAGCAGTTCTTC.

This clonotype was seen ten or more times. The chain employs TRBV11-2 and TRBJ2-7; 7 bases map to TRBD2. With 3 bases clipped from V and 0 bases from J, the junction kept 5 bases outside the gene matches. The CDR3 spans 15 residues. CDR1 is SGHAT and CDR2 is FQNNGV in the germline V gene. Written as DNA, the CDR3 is TGTGCCAGCAGCTTGCTATTAGCGGGCTCCTACGAGCAGTACTTC. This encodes CASSLLLAGSYEQYF.

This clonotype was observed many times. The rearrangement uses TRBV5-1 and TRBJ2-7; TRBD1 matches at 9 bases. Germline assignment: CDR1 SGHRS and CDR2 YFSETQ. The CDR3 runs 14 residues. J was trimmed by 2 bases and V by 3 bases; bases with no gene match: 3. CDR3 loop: CASSWTGDPYEQYF. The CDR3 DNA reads TGCGCCAGCAGCTGGACAGGGGACCCCTACGAGCAGTACTTC.

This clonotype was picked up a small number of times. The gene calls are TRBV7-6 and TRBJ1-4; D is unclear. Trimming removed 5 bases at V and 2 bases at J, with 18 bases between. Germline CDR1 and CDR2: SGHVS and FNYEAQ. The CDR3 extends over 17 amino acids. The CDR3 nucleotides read TGTGCCAGCAGCCCCAGCACCCTGACACCTACTAATGAAAAACTGTTTTTT. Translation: CASSPSTLTPTNEKLFF.